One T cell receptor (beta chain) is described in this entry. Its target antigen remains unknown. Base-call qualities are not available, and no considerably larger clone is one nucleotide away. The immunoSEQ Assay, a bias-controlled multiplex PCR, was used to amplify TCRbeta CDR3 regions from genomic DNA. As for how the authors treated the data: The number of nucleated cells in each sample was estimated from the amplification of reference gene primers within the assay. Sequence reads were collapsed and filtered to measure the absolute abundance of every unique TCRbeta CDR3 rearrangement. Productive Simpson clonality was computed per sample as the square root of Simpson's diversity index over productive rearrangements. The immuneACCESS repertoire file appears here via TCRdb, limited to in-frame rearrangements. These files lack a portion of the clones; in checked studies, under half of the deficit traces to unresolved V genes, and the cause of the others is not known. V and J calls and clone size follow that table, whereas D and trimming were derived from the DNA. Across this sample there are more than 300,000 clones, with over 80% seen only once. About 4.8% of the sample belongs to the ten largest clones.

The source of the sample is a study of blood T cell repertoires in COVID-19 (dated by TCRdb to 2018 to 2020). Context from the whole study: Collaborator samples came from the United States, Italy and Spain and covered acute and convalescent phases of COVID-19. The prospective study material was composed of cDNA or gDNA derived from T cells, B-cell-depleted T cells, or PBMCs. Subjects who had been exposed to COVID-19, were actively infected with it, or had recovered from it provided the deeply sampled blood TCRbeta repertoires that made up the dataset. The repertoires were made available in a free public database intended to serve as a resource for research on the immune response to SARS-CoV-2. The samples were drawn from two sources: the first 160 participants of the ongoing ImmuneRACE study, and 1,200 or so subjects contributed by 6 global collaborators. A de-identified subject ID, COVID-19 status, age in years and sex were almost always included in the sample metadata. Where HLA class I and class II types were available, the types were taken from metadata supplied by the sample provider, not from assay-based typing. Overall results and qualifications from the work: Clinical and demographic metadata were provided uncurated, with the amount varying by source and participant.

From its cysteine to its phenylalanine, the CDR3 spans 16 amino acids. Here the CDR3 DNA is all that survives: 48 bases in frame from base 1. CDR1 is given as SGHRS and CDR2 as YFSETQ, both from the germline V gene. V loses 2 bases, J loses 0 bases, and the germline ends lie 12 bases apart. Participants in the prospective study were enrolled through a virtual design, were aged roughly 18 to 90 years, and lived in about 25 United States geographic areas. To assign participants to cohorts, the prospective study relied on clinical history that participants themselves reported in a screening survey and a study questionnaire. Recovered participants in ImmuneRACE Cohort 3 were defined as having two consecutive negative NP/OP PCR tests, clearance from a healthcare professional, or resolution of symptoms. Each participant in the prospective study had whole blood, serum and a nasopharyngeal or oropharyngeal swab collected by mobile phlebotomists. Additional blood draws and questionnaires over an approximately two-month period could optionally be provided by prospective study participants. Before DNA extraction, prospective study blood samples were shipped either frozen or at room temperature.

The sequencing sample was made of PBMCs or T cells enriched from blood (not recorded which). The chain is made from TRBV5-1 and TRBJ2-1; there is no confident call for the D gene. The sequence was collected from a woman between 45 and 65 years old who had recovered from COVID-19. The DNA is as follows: TGCGCCAGCAGCTTCCAACTCACGAGCTCCTACAATGAGCAGTTCTTC. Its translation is CASSFQLTSSYNEQFF.